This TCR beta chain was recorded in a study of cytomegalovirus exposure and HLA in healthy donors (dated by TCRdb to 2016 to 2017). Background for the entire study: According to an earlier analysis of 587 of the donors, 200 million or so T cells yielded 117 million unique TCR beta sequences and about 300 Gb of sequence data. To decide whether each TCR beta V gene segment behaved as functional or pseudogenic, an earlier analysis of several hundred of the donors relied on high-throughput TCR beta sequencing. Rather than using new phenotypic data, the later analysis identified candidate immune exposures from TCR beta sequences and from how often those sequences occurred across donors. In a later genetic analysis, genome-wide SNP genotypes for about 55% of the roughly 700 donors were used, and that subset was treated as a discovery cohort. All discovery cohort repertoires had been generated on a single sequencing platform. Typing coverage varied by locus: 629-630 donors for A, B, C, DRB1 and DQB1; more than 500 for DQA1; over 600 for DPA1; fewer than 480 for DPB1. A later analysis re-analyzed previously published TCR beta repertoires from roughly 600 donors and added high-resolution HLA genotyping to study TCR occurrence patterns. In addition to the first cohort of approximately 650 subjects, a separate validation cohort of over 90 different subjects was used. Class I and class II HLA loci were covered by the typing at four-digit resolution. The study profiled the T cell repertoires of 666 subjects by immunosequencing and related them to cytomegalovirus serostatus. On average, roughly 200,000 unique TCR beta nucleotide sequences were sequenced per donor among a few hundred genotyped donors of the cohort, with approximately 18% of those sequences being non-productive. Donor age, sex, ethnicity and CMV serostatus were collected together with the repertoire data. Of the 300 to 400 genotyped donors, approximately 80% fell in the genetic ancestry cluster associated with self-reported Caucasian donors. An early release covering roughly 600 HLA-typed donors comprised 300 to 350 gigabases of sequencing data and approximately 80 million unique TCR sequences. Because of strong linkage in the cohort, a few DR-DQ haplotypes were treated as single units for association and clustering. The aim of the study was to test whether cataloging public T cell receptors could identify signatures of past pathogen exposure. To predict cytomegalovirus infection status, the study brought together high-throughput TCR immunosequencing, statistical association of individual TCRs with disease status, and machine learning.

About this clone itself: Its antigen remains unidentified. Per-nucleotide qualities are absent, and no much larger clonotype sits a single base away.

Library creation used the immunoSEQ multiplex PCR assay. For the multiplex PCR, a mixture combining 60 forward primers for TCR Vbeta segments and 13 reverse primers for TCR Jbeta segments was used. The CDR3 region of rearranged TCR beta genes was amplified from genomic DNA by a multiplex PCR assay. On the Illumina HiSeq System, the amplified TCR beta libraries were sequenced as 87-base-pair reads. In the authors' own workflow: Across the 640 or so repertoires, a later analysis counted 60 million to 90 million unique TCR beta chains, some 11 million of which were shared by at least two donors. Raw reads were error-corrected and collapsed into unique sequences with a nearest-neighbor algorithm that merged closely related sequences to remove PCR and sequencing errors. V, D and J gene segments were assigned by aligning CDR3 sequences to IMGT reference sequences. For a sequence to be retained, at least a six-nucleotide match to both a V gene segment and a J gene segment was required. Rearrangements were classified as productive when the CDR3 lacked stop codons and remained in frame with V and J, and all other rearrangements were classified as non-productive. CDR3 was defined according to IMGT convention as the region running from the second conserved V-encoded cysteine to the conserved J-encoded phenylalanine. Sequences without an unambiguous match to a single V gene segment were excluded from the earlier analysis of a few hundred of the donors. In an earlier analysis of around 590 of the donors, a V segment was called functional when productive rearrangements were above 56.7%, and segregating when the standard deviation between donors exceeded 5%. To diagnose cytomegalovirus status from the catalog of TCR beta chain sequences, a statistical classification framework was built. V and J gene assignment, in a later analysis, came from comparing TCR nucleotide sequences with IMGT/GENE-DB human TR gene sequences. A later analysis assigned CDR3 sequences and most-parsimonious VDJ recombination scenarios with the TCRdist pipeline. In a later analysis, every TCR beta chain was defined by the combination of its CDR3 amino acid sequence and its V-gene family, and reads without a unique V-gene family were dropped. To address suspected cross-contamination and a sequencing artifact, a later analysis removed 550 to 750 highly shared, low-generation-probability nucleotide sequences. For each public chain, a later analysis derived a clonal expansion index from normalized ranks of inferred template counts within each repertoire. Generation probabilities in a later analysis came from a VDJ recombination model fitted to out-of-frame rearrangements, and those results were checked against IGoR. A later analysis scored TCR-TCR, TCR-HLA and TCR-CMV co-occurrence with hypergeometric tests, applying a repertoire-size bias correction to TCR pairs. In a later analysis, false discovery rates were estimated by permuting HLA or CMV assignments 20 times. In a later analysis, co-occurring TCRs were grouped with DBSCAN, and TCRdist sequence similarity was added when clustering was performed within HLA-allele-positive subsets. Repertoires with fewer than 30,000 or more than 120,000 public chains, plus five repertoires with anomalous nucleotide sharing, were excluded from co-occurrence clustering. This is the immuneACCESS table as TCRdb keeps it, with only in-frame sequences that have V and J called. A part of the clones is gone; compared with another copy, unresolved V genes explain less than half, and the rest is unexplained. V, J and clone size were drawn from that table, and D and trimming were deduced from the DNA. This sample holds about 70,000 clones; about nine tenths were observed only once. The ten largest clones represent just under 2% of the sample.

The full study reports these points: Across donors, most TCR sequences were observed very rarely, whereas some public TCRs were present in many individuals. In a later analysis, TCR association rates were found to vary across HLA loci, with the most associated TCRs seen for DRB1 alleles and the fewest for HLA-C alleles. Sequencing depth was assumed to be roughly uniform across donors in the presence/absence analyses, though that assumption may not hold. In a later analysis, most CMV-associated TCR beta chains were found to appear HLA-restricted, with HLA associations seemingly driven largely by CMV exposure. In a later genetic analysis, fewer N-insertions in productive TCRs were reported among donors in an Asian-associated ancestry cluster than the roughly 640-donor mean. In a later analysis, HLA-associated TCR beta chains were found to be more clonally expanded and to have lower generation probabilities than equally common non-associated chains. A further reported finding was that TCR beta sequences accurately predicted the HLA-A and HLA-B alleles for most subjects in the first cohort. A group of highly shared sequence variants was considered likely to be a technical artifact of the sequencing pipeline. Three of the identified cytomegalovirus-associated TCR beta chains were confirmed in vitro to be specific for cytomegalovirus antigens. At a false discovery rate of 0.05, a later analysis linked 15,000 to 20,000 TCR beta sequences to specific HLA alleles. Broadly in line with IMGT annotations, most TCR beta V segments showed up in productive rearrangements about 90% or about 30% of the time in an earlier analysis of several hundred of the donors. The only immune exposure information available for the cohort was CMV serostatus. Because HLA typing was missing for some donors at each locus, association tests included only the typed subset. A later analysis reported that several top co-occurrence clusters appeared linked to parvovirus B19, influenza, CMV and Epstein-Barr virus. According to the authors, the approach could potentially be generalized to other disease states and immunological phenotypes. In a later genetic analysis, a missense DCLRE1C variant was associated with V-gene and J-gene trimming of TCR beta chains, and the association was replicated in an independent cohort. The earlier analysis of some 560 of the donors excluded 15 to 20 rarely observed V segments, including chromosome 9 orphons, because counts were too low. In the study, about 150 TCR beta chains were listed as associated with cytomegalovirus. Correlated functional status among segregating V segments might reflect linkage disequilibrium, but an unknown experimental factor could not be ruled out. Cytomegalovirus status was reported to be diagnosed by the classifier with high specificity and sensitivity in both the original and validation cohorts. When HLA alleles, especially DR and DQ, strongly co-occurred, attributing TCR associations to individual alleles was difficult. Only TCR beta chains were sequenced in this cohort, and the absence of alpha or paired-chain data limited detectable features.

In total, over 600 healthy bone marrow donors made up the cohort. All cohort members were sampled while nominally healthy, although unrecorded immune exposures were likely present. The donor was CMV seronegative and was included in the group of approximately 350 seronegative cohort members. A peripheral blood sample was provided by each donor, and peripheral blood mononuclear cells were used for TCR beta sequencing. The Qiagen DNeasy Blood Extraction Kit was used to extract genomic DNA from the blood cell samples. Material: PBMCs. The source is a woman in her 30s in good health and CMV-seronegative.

CDR3 reads: CASSPRTSGRLQETQYF. The DNA is as follows: TGCGCCAGCAGCCCTCGGACTAGCGGGCGCCTCCAAGAGACCCAGTACTTC. The chain is made from TRBV5-1 and TRBJ2-5, with 11 central nucleotides matching TRBD2. Including cysteine and phenylalanine, the CDR3 has 17 amino acids. Solely the CDR3 DNA is kept, with 51 bases framed from the first base. CDR1 SGHRS and CDR2 YFSETQ are derived from the germline V gene. Trimming removed 4 bases from V and 1 base from J; the gene matches leave 9 bases unexplained.